A single sample gave rise to the 8 T cell receptor beta chains below, sequenced in a study of blood T cells in healthy people across ages. Primers used in a second PCR of roughly 6 to 11 cycles were a sample-barcoded 5' primer and a J-beta primer mix. TCRdb independently ran MiXCR on the 5' RACE reads; one entry per CDR3 protein. The data show about 640,000 distinct CDR3 sequences, roughly 50% seen once. The sequenced sample consisted of blood. All receptors derive from a man aged 55 to 69 in good health.

The J gene is TRBJ2-5, the V gene TRBV5-1, with 10 nucleotides matching TRBD2. Germline V gene sequence: CDR1 SGHRS, CDR2 YFSETQ. The V segment lost 3 bases and the J segment 2 bases; nucleotides outside the gene matches: 7. This CDR3 spans 16 amino acids. CDR3 nucleotides: TGCGCCAGCAGCTCTCGGACTAGCGGATTACAAGAGACCCAGTACTTC. Encoded protein: CASSSRTSGLQETQYF.

The chain has TRBV20-1 and TRBJ2-3; TRBD1 matches at 10 bases. Germline V gene data show CDR1 as DFQATT and CDR2 as SNEGSKA (reference sequence). V dropped 7 bases and J dropped 2; count of bases not matched to a gene: 6. The CDR3 has 14 amino acids. The CDR3 nucleotides are TGCAGTGTTCCGGGACAGGGGAACACAGATACGCAGTATTTT. It codes for CSVPGQGNTDTQYF.

This chain's CDR3 is CASRGTAGENTEAFF. The DNA for the CDR3 is TGCGCCAGCAGGGGAACGGCGGGAGAGAACACTGAAGCTTTCTTT. This chain connects TRBV4-1 to TRBJ1-1; D gene unclear. Trimming cost V 6 bases and J 1 base, with 15 bases left between them. The germline gives CDR1 MGHRA, CDR2 YSYEKL. This CDR3 spans 15 amino acids.

The rearrangement joins TRBV20-1 to TRBJ2-7; 16 bases are shared with TRBD2. V lost 5 bases and J lost 6; bases outside the gene matches: 7. Germline V gene sequence: CDR1 DFQATT, CDR2 SNEGSKA (reference sequence). This CDR3 region has 15 residues. The CDR3 nucleotides are TGCAGTGCTGGGGGACTAGCGGGGGGGCTAGGCGAGCAGTACTTC. It is translated as CSAGGLAGGLGEQYF.

This clonotype was counted only a few times. The DNA of the CDR3 is TGCGCCAGCAGCCAAGAGAGAACGGCTAGCGGGGGTGGGACCCAGTACTTC. Amino acids: CASSQERTASGGGTQYF. V usage is TRBV4-1 and J usage is TRBJ2-5; 10 bases map to TRBD2. This CDR3 region has 17 residues. CDR1 is MGHRA and CDR2 is YSYEKL in the germline V gene. The V segment lost 0 bases and the J segment 7 bases; nucleotides outside the gene matches: 11.

This rearrangement joins TRBV28 to TRBJ1-4, with TRBD1 as a possible D gene (5 bases). With 6 bases removed from V and 6 bases from J, the gap between germline ends came to 17 bases. Germline CDR1 reads MDHEN; CDR2 reads SYDVKM. This CDR3 has 15 residues. Written as DNA, the CDR3 is TGTGCCAGCAGGATGTGGGGCACCCTGGATGAAAAACTGTTTTTT. Amino acid sequence: CASRMWGTLDEKLFF.

The V gene is TRBV3-1, the J gene TRBJ1-6; D might be TRBD1 (6 bases). Trimming stripped 0 bases from V and 6 bases from J, with 6 bases between. CDR1 is LGHDT, CDR2 YNNKEL, per germline (reference sequence). The CDR3 runs to 14 residues. Here the CDR3 DNA reads TGTGCCAGCAGCCAAGACAGGGGTAATTCACCCCTCCACTTT. Translating gives CASSQDRGNSPLHF.

This rearrangement joins TRBV5-1 to TRBJ2-3; D is undetermined. The CDR3 contains 15 residues. Germline assignment: CDR1 SGHRS and CDR2 YFSETQ. V was clipped by 0 bases and J by 2 bases, with 10 bases between them. Written as DNA, the CDR3 is TGCGCCAGCAGCTTGGTTACAACTGACACAGATACGCAGTATTTT. It encodes CASSLVTTDTDTQYF.